This TCR beta chain derives from a study of shared clonotypes between healthy human individuals. Study-level findings and limits: What naive subsets generally showed was a larger estimated richness than memory subsets showed.

Source study methods: Filtering differed, since immunoSEQ gave only junction sequences and no quality scores. Produced via immunoSEQ multiplex PCR; TCRdb's table is partial and in-frame only. V, J and clone size derive from that table, while D and trimming were established from the DNA sequence. The repertoire holds some 95,000 clones, with roughly 69% as singletons. This clone occurred once. Its antigen is unknown. Germline lookup yields CDR1 SGHRS and CDR2 YFSETQ. Trimming left V 2 bases short and J 0 bases short, with 24 bases between. This CDR3 comprises 20 residues. This receptor was identified in a man aged 25 to 40 in good health. Material: memory CD8+ T cells sorted from blood. As for subset: CD45RO+ cells pooled with CCR7-negative TemRA cells. The chain links TRBV5-1 to TRBJ1-3, with a tentative D call TRBD1 (6 bases). The CDR3 loop is CASSFASLNRALSSGNTIYF. CDR3 DNA sequence: TGCGCCAGCAGCTTCGCATCACTAAACAGGGCCCTCAGCTCTGGAAACACCATATATTTT. The full variable domain, with the rest looked up from reference TRBV5-1 and TRBJ1-3, is KAGVTQTPRYLIKTRGQQVTLSCSPISGHRSVSWYQQTPGQGLQFLFEYFSETQRNKGNFPGRFSGRQFSNSRSEMNVSTLELGDSALYLCASSFASLNRALSSGNTIYFGEGSWLTVV.